The 9 T cell receptor beta chains reported below all come from one sample, sequenced in a study of blood T cell repertoires in COVID-19. The method was immunoSEQ multiplex PCR; TCRdb's version includes in-frame clones alone and lacks a portion of them. This sample yields about 270,000 clones, of which approximately 86% are seen a single time; approximately 2.4% belongs to the top ten. Sequenced material: PBMCs or T cells enriched from blood (not recorded which). The receptor source for this set is a woman aged 18-30 years who had recovered from COVID-19.

The rearrangement links TRBV27 to TRBJ1-2, with TRBD1 matching over 10 bases. Germline V gene data show CDR1 as MNHEY and CDR2 as SMNVEV (reference sequence). V shed 5 bases and J 8 bases; nucleotides not matched to a gene: 8. This CDR3 is 14 amino acids long. Here the CDR3 reads CASSRIDRGLGYTF. In nucleotides, the CDR3 is TGTGCCAGCAGTCGAATAGACAGGGGGCTCGGCTACACCTTC.

This rearrangement joins TRBV29-1 to TRBJ1-2; no definite D call. CDR3 length: 12 amino acids. The V gene's germline CDR1 is SQVTM and CDR2 ANQGSEA. The V end lost 5 bases, the J end lost 1 base, and 8 bases lay between the germline ends. The CDR3 DNA is TGCAGCGTTCAGAACAGTAACTATGGCTACACCTTC. Its translation: CSVQNSNYGYTF. The variable domain in full, completed from reference TRBV29-1 and TRBJ1-2, reads SAVISQKPSRDICQRGTSLTIQCQVDSQVTMMFWYRQQPGQSLTLIATANQGSEATYESGFVIDKFPISRPNLTFSTLTVSNMSPEDSSIYLCSVQNSNYGYTFGSGTRLTVV.

The chain carries TRBV30 and TRBJ2-2; possible D gene TRBD2, 5 bases. Trimming removed 3 bases at V and 3 bases at J, with 5 bases between. Germline V gene sequence: CDR1 GTSNPN, CDR2 SVGIG (reference sequence). This CDR3 has 12 residues. The CDR3 reads CAWRDYTGELFF. As DNA, the CDR3 is TGTGCCTGGAGGGACTACACCGGGGAGCTGTTTTTT.

The CDR3, as DNA: TGTGCCAGCTCACCAGGGGGCAGGGACACTGAAGCTTTCTTT. Its protein is CASSPGGRDTEAFF. The chain employs TRBV18 and TRBJ1-1; D might be TRBD1 (6 bases). The V gene lost 2 bases and the J gene lost 3 bases, with 10 bases spanning the gap. This CDR3 has 14 residues. Germline CDR1 is KGHSH and CDR2 is LQKENI. The full variable domain, its missing parts supplied by reference TRBV18 and TRBJ1-1, is NAGVMQNPRHLVRRRGQEARLRCSPMKGHSHVYWYRQLPEEGLKFMVYLQKENIIDESGMPKERFSAEFPKEGPSILRIQQVVRGDSAAYFCASSPGGRDTEAFFGQGTRLTVV.

The V gene is TRBV27, the J gene TRBJ1-1; D is possibly TRBD1 (5 bases). V was clipped by 8 bases and J by 1 base, with 11 bases between them. The CDR3 has 13 amino acids. Germline CDR1 MNHEY, CDR2 SMNVEV (reference sequence). CDR3 region: CASSDSPNTEAFF. The CDR3, as DNA: TGTGCCAGCTCAGACAGCCCGAACACTGAAGCTTTCTTT.

V gene TRBV10-3 combines with J gene TRBJ1-1; TRBD1 matches 9 bases. The CDR3 is 18 residues long. CDR1 is ENHRY and CDR2 is SYGVKD in the germline V gene. The V segment lost 6 bases and the J segment 0 bases; nucleotides outside the gene matches: 14. CDR3 loop: CAIRTTGQGRRMNTEAFF. DNA of the CDR3: TGTGCCATCAGAACCACAGGACAGGGGCGAAGAATGAACACTGAAGCTTTCTTT.

CDR3 nucleotide sequence: TGTGCCAGCAGCTTAGGGGGACAGACGAACACTGAAGCTTTCTTT. This translates into CASSLGGQTNTEAFF. The chain joins TRBV7-2 to TRBJ1-1, with 7 nucleotides matching TRBD1. This CDR3 is built from 15 residues. J was trimmed by 1 base and V by 1 base; bases with no gene match: 3. Germline V gene sequence: CDR1 SGHTA, CDR2 FQGNSA.

The rearrangement uses TRBV5-6 and TRBJ1-2; TRBD1 agrees at 7 bases. Germline V gene lookup returns CDR1 SGHDT and CDR2 YYEEEE. V trimming: 3 bases; J trimming: 8 bases; junction bases outside the gene matches: 10. This CDR3 region has 14 residues. The CDR3, as DNA: TGTGCCAGCAGCTCGCAGTCGACAGGGTCCGGCTACACCTTC. It translates to CASSSQSTGSGYTF.

The V gene is TRBV15, the J gene TRBJ2-1; D is possibly TRBD2 (7 bases). V shed 3 bases and J shed 8 bases, with 17 bases lying between them. Germline CDR1 LNHNV, CDR2 YYDKDF (reference sequence). The CDR3 has 15 residues. The CDR3 region has the DNA TGTGCCACCAGCAGCCCGGGGGGCCAGGTCGATGAGCAGTTCTTC. Translation gives CATSSPGGQVDEQFF.